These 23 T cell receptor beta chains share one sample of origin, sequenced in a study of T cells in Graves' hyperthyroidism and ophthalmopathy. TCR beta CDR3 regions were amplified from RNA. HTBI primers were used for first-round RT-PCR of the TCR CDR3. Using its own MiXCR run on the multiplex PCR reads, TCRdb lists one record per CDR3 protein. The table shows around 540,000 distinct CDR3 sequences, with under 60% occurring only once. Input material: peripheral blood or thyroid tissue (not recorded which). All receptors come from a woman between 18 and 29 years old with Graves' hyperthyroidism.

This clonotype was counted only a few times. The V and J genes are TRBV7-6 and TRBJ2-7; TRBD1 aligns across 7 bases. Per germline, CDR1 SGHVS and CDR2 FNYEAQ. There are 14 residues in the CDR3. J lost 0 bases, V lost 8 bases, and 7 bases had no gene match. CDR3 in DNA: TGTGCCAGCGAGCCGAACAGGGGCTCCTACGAGCAGTACTTC. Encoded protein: CASEPNRGSYEQYF. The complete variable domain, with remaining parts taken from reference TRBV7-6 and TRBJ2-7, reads GAGVSQSPRYKVTKRGQDVALRCDPISGHVSLYWYRQALGQGPEFLTYFNYEAQQDKSGLPNDRFSAERPEGSISTLTIQRTEQRDSAMYRCASEPNRGSYEQYFGPGTRLTVT.

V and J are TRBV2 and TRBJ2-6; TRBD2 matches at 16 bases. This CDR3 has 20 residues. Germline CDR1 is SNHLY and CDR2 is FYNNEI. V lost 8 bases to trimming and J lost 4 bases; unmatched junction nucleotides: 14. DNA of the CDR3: TGTGCCAGCCAAACACCAGGGACTAGCGGGAGGGCCGCCGGGGCCAACGTCCTGACTTTC. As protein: CASQTPGTSGRAAGANVLTF.

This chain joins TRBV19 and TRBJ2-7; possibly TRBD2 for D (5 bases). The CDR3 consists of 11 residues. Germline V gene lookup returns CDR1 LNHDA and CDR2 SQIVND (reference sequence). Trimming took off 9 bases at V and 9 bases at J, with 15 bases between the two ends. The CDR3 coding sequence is TGTGCCAGCAGTTACTCTGGGAGGCAGTACTTC. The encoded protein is CASSYSGRQYF.

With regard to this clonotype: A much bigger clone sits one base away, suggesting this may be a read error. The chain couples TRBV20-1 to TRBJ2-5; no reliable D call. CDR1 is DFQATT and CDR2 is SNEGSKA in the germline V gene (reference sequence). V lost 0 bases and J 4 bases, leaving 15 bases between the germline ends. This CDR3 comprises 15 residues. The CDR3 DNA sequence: TGCAGTGCTAGAGATCGTCAGAGAAAGGGAGAGACCCAGTACTTC. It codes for CSARDRQRKGETQYF.

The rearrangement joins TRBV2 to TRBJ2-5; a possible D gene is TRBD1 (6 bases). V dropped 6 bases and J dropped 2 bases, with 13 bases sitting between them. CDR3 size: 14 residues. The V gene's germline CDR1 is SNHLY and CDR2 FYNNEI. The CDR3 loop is CASRMDRSQETQYF. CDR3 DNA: TGTGCCAGCAGGATGGACAGATCACAAGAGACCCAGTACTTC.

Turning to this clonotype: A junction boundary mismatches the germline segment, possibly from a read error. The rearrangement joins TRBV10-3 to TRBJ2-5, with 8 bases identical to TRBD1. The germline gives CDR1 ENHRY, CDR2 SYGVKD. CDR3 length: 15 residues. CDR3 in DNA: TGTGCCAGCAGTTACTCAGGGACAGGTGTGGAGACCCAGTACTTC. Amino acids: CASSYSGTGVETQYF.

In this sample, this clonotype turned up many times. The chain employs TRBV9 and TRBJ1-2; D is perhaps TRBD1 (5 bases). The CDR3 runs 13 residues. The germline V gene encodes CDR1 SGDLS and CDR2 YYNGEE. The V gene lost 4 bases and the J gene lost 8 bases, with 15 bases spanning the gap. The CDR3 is CASSLGPMEGYTF. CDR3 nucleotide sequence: TGTGCCAGCAGCCTGGGACCGATGGAAGGCTACACCTTC.

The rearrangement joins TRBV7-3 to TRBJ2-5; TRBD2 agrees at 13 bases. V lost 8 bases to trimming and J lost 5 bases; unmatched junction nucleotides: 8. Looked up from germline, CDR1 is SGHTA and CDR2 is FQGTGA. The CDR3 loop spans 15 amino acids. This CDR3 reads CASGLAGLAGETQYF. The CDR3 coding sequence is TGTGCCAGCGGACTGGCGGGACTAGCGGGGGAGACCCAGTACTTC. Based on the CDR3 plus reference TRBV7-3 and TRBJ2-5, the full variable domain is GAGVSQTPSNKVTEKGKYVELRCDPISGHTALYWYRQSLGQGPEFLIYFQGTGAADDSGLPNDRFFAVRPEGSVSTLKIQRTERGDSAVYLCASGLAGLAGETQYFGPGTRLLVL.

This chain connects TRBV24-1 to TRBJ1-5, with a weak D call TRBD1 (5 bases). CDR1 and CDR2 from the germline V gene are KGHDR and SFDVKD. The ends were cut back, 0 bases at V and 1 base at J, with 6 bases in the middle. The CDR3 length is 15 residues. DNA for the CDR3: TGTGCCACCAGTGATTTGCGGGACAGCAATCAGCCCCAGCATTTT. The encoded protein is CATSDLRDSNQPQHF.

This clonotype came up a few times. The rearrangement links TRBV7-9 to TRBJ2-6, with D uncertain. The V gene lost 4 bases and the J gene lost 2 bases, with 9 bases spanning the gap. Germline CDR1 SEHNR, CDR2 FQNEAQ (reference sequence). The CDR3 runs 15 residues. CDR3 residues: CASSSRSAGANVLTF. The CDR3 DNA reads TGTGCCAGCAGCTCAAGGTCGGCTGGGGCCAACGTCCTGACTTTC. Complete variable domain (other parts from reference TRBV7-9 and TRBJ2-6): DTGVSQNPRHKITKRGQNVTFRCDPISEHNRLYWYRQTLGQGPEFLTYFQNEAQLEKSRLLSDRFSAERPKGSFSTLEIQRTEQGDSAMYLCASSSRSAGANVLTFGAGSRLTVL.

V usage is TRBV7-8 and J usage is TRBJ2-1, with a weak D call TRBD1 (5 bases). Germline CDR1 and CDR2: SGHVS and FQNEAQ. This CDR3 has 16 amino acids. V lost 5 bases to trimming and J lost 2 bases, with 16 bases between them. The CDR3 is CASSPFKGVAYNEQFF. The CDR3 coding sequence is TGTGCCAGCAGCCCCTTTAAAGGGGTGGCCTACAATGAGCAGTTCTTC.

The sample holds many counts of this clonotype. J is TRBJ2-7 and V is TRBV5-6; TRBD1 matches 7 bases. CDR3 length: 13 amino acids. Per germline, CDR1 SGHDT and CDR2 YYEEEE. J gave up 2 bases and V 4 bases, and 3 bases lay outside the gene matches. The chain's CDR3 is CASSRDSPYEQYF. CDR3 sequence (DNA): TGTGCCAGCAGCCGGGACAGCCCCTACGAGCAGTACTTC.

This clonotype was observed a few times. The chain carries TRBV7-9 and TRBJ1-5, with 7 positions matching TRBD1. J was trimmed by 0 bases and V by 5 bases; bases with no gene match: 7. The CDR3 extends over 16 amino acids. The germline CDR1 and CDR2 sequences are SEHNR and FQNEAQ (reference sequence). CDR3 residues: CASSLGDSYSNQPQHF. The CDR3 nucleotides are TGTGCCAGCAGCCTAGGGGACAGTTATAGCAATCAGCCCCAGCATTTT.

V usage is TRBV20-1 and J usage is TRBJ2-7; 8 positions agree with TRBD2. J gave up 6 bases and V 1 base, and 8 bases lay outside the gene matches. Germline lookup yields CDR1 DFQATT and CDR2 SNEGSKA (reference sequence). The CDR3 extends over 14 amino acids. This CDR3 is CSARAVSGNAEQYF. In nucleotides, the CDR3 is TGCAGTGCTAGAGCGGTTAGCGGGAACGCCGAGCAGTACTTC.

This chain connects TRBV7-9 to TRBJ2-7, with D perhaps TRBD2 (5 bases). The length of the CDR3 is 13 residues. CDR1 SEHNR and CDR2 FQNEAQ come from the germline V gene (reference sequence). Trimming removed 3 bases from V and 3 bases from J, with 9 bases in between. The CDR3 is CASSFEGNYEQYF. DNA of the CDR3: TGTGCCAGCAGCTTCGAGGGCAACTACGAGCAGTACTTC.

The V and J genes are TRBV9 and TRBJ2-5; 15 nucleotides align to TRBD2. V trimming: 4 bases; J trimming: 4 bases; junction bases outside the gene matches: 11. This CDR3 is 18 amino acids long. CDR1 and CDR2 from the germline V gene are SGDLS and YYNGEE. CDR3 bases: TGTGCCAGCAGCTTGAGACGGACTAGCGGGAGGGCAGGAGAGACCCAGTACTTC. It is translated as CASSLRRTSGRAGETQYF. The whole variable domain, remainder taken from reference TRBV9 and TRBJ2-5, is DSGVTQTPKHLITATGQRVTLRCSPRSGDLSVYWYQQSLDQGLQFLIQYYNGEERAKGNILERFSAQQFPDLHSELNLSSLELGDSALYFCASSLRRTSGRAGETQYFGPGTRLLVL.

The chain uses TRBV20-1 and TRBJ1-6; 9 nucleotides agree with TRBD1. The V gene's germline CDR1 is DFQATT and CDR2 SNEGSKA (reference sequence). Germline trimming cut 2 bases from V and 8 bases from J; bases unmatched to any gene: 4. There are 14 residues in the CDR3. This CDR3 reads CSARSTGGDSPLHF. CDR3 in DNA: TGCAGTGCTAGATCGACAGGGGGTGATTCACCCCTCCACTTT.

The CDR3 loop is CSARDRVRYAEAFF. For the CDR3, the DNA is TGCAGTGCTAGAGATCGGGTTCGGTACGCTGAAGCTTTCTTT. The chain recombines TRBV20-1 with TRBJ1-1; D remains ambiguous. Trimming left V 0 bases short and J 6 bases short, with 14 bases between. Germline CDR1 is DFQATT and CDR2 is SNEGSKA (reference sequence). This CDR3 has 14 amino acids.

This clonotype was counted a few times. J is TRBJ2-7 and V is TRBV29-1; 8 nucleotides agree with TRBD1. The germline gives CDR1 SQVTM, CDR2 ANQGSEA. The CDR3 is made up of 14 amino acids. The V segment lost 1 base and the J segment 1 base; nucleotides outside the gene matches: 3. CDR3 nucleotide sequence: TGCAGCGTTGAAGGGCAGGGGGCGTCCTACGAGCAGTACTTC. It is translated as CSVEGQGASYEQYF.

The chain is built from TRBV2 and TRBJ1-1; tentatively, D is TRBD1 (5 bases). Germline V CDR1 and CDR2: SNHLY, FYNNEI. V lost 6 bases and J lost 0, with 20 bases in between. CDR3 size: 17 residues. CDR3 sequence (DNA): TGTGCCAGCAGCCCTGGCTGGGGGGACGGCCTGAACACTGAAGCTTTCTTT. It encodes CASSPGWGDGLNTEAFF. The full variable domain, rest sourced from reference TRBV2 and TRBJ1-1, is EPEVTQTPSHQVTQMGQEVILRCVPISNHLYFYWYRQILGQKVEFLVSFYNNEISEKSEIFDDQFSVERPDGSNFTLKIRSTKLEDSAMYFCASSPGWGDGLNTEAFFGQGTRLTVV.

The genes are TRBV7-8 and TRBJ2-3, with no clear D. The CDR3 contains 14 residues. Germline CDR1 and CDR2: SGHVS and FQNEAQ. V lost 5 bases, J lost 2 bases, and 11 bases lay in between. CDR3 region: CASSHSSATDTQYF. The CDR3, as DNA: TGTGCCAGCAGCCATTCATCCGCCACAGATACGCAGTATTTT.

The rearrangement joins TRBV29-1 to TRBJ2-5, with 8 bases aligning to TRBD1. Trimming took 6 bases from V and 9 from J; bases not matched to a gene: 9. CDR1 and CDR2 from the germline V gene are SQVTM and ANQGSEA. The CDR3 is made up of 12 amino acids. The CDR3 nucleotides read TGCAGCGTCGAGGGAGACAGGGGTCCCCAGTACTTC. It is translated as CSVEGDRGPQYF.

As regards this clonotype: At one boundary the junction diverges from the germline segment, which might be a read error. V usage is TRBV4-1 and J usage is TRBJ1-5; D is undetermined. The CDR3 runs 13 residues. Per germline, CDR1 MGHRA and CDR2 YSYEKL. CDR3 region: CASSQGGLQPQHF. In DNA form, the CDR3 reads TGTGCCAGCAGCCAAGGTGGGTTACAGCCCCAGCATTTT.